Listed below are T cell receptor beta chains from one sample, sequenced in a study of cytomegalovirus exposure and HLA in healthy donors. Only in-frame clones appear in the TCRdb table, and some are missing; sequencing was by immunoSEQ multiplex PCR. The sample yields some 100,000 clones, about 75% seen once. Input material: PBMCs. The receptors originated from a woman between 40 and 55 years old in good health and CMV-seropositive. The CDR3 runs from the conserved cysteine through the conserved F or W. The D gene is left open where the match is weak. Not all rows give a size; the values are once, few, many and, for expanded clones, a class.

J gene: TRBJ2-7
V gene: TRBV30
clone size: NA
D gene: TRBD1
CDR3 protein: CAFKGQPASEQYF
CDR3 DNA: TGTGCCTTCAAGGGACAGCCTGCCTCCGAGCAGTACTTC

J gene: TRBJ1-1
V gene: TRBV10-3
clone size: few
D gene: NA
CDR3 protein: CAISLDSYFGTEAFF
CDR3 DNA: TGTGCCATCAGCCTCGACAGCTACTTTGGGACTGAAGCTTTCTTT

J gene: TRBJ2-5
V gene: TRBV30
clone size: NA
D gene: NA
CDR3 protein: CAWSPQGLARSMYF
CDR3 DNA: TGTGCCTGGAGTCCCCAGGGACTGGCCCGAAGTATGTACTTC

J gene: TRBJ2-7
V gene: TRBV5-1
clone size: NA
D gene: NA
CDR3 protein: CASSLGGRFEQYF
CDR3 DNA: TGCGCCAGCAGCTTGGGGGGCAGGTTCGAGCAGTACTTC

J gene: TRBJ1-1
V gene: TRBV12-5
clone size: NA
D gene: NA
CDR3 protein: CASGSGAPLSAEAFF
CDR3 DNA: TGTGCTAGTGGTTCTGGGGCCCCTTTGAGCGCTGAAGCTTTCTTT

J gene: TRBJ1-2
V gene: TRBV7-9
clone size: NA
D gene: NA
CDR3 protein: CASSLMGTVYGYTF
CDR3 DNA: TGTGCCAGCAGCTTAATGGGGACTGTCTATGGCTACACCTTC

J gene: TRBJ1-2
V gene: TRBV11-2
clone size: NA
D gene: NA
CDR3 protein: CASSLDGITGKFGYTF
CDR3 DNA: TGTGCCAGCAGCTTAGATGGGATCACAGGGAAATTTGGCTACACCTTC

J gene: TRBJ1-4
V gene: TRBV25-1
clone size: NA
D gene: NA
CDR3 protein: CASSGSGSNEKLFF
CDR3 DNA: TGTGCCAGCAGTGGGTCAGGTAGTAATGAAAAACTGTTTTTT

J gene: TRBJ1-2
V gene: TRBV10-3
clone size: NA
D gene: NA
CDR3 protein: CAISERGGYTF
CDR3 DNA: TGTGCCATCAGTGAAAGGGGTGGCTACACCTTC

J gene: TRBJ1-2
V gene: TRBV27
clone size: NA
D gene: NA
CDR3 protein: CASSTATGRYGYTF
CDR3 DNA: TGTGCCAGCAGTACCGCAACAGGGCGCTATGGCTACACCTTC

J gene: TRBJ1-1
V gene: TRBV5-1
clone size: NA
D gene: NA
CDR3 protein: CASSSFSVNTEAFF
CDR3 DNA: TGCGCCAGCAGCTCCTTTTCAGTGAACACTGAAGCTTTCTTT

J gene: TRBJ1-5
V gene: TRBV23-1
clone size: NA
D gene: NA
CDR3 protein: CASSQSTGAQPQHF
CDR3 DNA: TGCGCCAGCAGTCAATCAACGGGTGCTCAGCCCCAGCATTTT

J gene: TRBJ2-5
V gene: TRBV5-1
clone size: once
D gene: TRBD1
CDR3 protein: CASSDRGRETQYF
CDR3 DNA: TGCGCCAGCAGCGACAGGGGGCGAGAGACCCAGTACTTC

J gene: TRBJ1-1
V gene: TRBV6-1
clone size: NA
D gene: NA
CDR3 protein: CASSEGRRLNTEAFF
CDR3 DNA: TGTGCCAGCAGTGAAGGGAGGAGACTTAACACTGAAGCTTTCTTT

J gene: TRBJ1-2
V gene: TRBV5-1
clone size: NA
D gene: TRBD1
CDR3 protein: CASSLSDRVEDGYTF
CDR3 DNA: TGCGCCAGCAGCTTGTCAGACAGGGTCGAGGATGGCTACACCTTC

J gene: TRBJ2-1
V gene: TRBV2
clone size: NA
D gene: TRBD2
CDR3 protein: CASPVGTSGRNEQFF
CDR3 DNA: TGTGCCAGCCCTGTCGGGACTAGTGGAAGGAATGAGCAGTTCTTC

J gene: TRBJ1-2
V gene: TRBV27
clone size: NA
D gene: NA
CDR3 protein: CASSSRGRYYGYTF
CDR3 DNA: TGTGCCAGCAGTTCACGGGGGAGATACTATGGCTACACCTTC

J gene: TRBJ1-2
V gene: TRBV5-1
clone size: NA
D gene: NA
CDR3 protein: CASSLERRYGYTF
CDR3 DNA: TGCGCCAGCAGCTTGGAGCGCAGATATGGCTACACCTTC

J gene: TRBJ1-5
V gene: TRBV6-1
clone size: NA
D gene: TRBD1
CDR3 protein: CASKGDSNQPQHF
CDR3 DNA: TGTGCCAGCAAGGGGGACAGTAATCAGCCCCAGCATTTT

J gene: TRBJ1-1
V gene: TRBV30
clone size: few
D gene: TRBD1
CDR3 protein: CAWDAGGSIMNTEAFF
CDR3 DNA: TGTGCCTGGGACGCAGGGGGATCGATAATGAACACTGAAGCTTTCTTT

J gene: TRBJ2-3
V gene: TRBV2
clone size: NA
D gene: NA
CDR3 protein: CASSEQGSTDTQYF
CDR3 DNA: TGTGCCAGCAGTGAACAGGGAAGCACAGATACGCAGTATTTT

J gene: TRBJ1-2
V gene: TRBV7-2
clone size: NA
D gene: NA
CDR3 protein: CASSLDRPYGYTF
CDR3 DNA: TGTGCCAGCAGCCTCGACAGGCCCTATGGCTACACCTTC

J gene: TRBJ1-2
V gene: TRBV7-9
clone size: NA
D gene: TRBD1
CDR3 protein: CASSLGGQGSDGYTF
CDR3 DNA: TGTGCCAGCAGCTTAGGGGGACAGGGGTCGGATGGCTACACCTTC

J gene: TRBJ1-5
V gene: TRBV7-8
clone size: once
D gene: TRBD1
CDR3 protein: CASSWDRGNQPQHF
CDR3 DNA: TGTGCCAGCAGCTGGGACAGAGGCAATCAGCCCCAGCATTTT

J gene: TRBJ1-5
V gene: TRBV4-1
clone size: NA
D gene: NA
CDR3 protein: CASSHLLSQGGLSNQPQHF
CDR3 DNA: TGCGCCAGCAGCCACCTCTTGTCCCAGGGAGGGTTGAGCAATCAGCCCCAGCATTTT

J gene: TRBJ1-1
V gene: TRBV10-3
clone size: NA
D gene: NA
CDR3 protein: CAIKTRGTEAFF
CDR3 DNA: TGTGCCATCAAGACAAGGGGTACTGAAGCTTTCTTT

J gene: TRBJ1-1
V gene: TRBV9
clone size: many
D gene: NA
CDR3 protein: CASSRGNTEAFF
CDR3 DNA: TGCGCCAGCAGCCGAGGGAACACTGAAGCTTTCTTT

J gene: TRBJ2-1
V gene: TRBV5-4
clone size: once
D gene: NA
CDR3 protein: CASSLPVGVNEQFF
CDR3 DNA: TGTGCCAGCAGCTTGCCGGTCGGGGTTAACGAGCAGTTCTTC

J gene: TRBJ2-7
V gene: TRBV5-4
clone size: once
D gene: NA
CDR3 protein: CASSLDGGGGLF
CDR3 DNA: TGTGCCAGCAGTCTTGACGGGGGCGGGGGACTCTTC

J gene: TRBJ2-3
V gene: TRBV4-2
clone size: medium-sized
D gene: TRBD2
CDR3 protein: CASSQDLAGGPDTQYF
CDR3 DNA: TGTGCCAGCAGCCAAGATCTAGCGGGGGGGCCAGATACGCAGTATTTT

J gene: TRBJ1-5
V gene: TRBV7-9
clone size: NA
D gene: NA
CDR3 protein: CASSFTGSEQPQHF
CDR3 DNA: TGTGCCAGCAGCTTCACAGGGTCGGAGCAGCCCCAGCATTTT